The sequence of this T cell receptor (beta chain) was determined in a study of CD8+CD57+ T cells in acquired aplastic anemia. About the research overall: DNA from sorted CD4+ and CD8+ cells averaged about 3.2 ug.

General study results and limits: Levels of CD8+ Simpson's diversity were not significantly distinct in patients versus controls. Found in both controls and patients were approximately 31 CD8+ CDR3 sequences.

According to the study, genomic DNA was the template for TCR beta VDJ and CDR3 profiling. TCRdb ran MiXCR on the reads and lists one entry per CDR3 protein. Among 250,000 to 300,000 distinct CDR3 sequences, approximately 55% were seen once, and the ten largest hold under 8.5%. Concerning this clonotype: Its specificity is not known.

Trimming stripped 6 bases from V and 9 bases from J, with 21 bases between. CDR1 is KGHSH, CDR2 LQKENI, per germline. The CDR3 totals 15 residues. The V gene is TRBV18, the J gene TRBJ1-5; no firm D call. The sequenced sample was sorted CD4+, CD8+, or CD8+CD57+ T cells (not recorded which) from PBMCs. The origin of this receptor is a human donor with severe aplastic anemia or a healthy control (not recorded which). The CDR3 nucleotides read TGTGCCAGCTCGTCAACCCCACCGCCAGGTTCGCCCCAGCATTTT. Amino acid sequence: CASSSTPPPGSPQHF.